The next 26 T cell receptor beta chains were all read from a single sample in a study of T-cell memory formation after mild COVID-19. TCRdb processed the 5' RACE reads anew with MiXCR; each CDR3 protein has one entry. The top ten clones hold around 13% of a sample with around 370,000 distinct CDR3 sequences, under 25% of them seen once. What was sequenced was PBMCs or a T cell subset sorted from them (not recorded which). These receptors all stem from an adult woman who had mild COVID-19 (a few samples of this study predate the infection). Cell type and time point are not known.

This clonotype was observed a few times. The V and J genes are TRBV15 and TRBJ2-2; D ambiguous. CDR1 LNHNV and CDR2 YYDKDF come from the germline V gene (reference sequence). V gave up 5 bases and J gave up 0 bases, with 7 bases separating them. This CDR3 is 14 amino acids long. CDR3 loop: CATSSSPNTGELFF. The DNA for the CDR3 is TGTGCCACCAGCTCGAGCCCGAACACCGGGGAGCTGTTTTTT.

The chain joins TRBV5-6 to TRBJ2-3; D tentatively fits TRBD1 or TRBD2 (6 bases each). Deletions cut 0 bases from V and 3 bases from J, with 14 bases between. Germline CDR1 and CDR2: SGHDT and YYEEEE. The CDR3 has 16 amino acids. The chain's CDR3 is CASSLALGGGTDTQYF. The CDR3 nucleotides read TGTGCCAGCAGCTTGGCCTTGGGGGGCGGTACAGATACGCAGTATTTT.

The genes are TRBV20-1 and TRBJ2-3; 10 nucleotides align to TRBD1. The CDR3 totals 16 residues. Germline CDR1 and CDR2: DFQATT and SNEGSKA (reference sequence). The J segment lost 6 bases and the V segment lost 1 base, leaving 10 bases of the junction unmatched. The CDR3 spells CSARAFGQGGVDTQYF. CDR3 sequence (DNA): TGCAGTGCTAGAGCTTTTGGACAGGGGGGTGTCGATACGCAGTATTTT.

This clonotype has more than one count but fewer than ten. The chain employs TRBV7-8 and TRBJ1-2; maybe TRBD1 (6 bases). Germline V gives CDR1 SGHVS, CDR2 FQNEAQ. Trimming left V 0 bases short and J 6 bases short, with 14 bases between. The CDR3 is 15 amino acids. The DNA for the CDR3 is TGTGCCAGCAGCTTAGCGGCACAGGGATCCCATGGCTACACCTTC. Residues: CASSLAAQGSHGYTF.

The chain carries TRBV4-3 and TRBJ2-7; 13 bases map to TRBD2. V was clipped by 2 bases and J by 2 bases; unmatched bases: 3. CDR3 length: 16 amino acids. CDR1 is LGHNA and CDR2 is YSLEER in the germline V gene. The CDR3 DNA reads as TGCGCCAGCAGCCAATCGACTAGCGGGGGGACCTACGAGCAGTACTTC. It translates to CASSQSTSGGTYEQYF.

This clonotype was recorded a few times. The V call is TRBV4-2, the J call TRBJ2-7, with TRBD2 matching 9 bases. Germline V gene data show CDR1 as LGHNA and CDR2 as YNFKEQ. Losses at the gene ends were 1 base for V and 2 bases for J; bases not matched to a gene: 6. The CDR3 has 16 amino acids. The CDR3 loop is CASSQGGGRGTYEQYF. As DNA, the CDR3 is TGTGCCAGCAGCCAAGGCGGCGGGAGGGGAACCTACGAGCAGTACTTC.

The table lists this clonotype with a few counts. The chain couples TRBV9 to TRBJ2-3; 10 bases match TRBD2. J lost 4 bases, V lost 4 bases, and 9 bases had no gene match. The V gene's germline CDR1 is SGDLS and CDR2 YYNGEE. The CDR3 is made up of 16 amino acids. The CDR3 loop is CASSIQGLAMADTQYF. The CDR3 bases are TGTGCCAGCAGCATTCAGGGACTAGCGATGGCAGATACGCAGTATTTT.

This rearrangement joins TRBV20-1 to TRBJ2-7; 7 bases match TRBD2. CDR3 length: 13 residues. Per the germline V gene, CDR1 is DFQATT and CDR2 is SNEGSKA (reference sequence). V was clipped by 5 bases and J by 1 base; unmatched bases: 5. This CDR3 is CSASDGRSYEQYF. In DNA form, the CDR3 reads TGCAGTGCTTCGGACGGGAGGTCCTACGAGCAGTACTTC.

The chain joins TRBV7-6 to TRBJ2-5; no firm D call. Trimming took off 5 bases at V and 2 bases at J, with 12 bases between the two ends. The CDR3 contains 14 residues. CDR1 and CDR2 from the germline V gene are SGHVS and FNYEAQ. The CDR3 DNA follows: TGTGCCAGCAGCCCCCAGAAACAGCAAGAGACCCAGTACTTC. This sequence encodes CASSPQKQQETQYF. The whole variable domain, filled in from reference TRBV7-6 and TRBJ2-5, reads GAGVSQSPRYKVTKRGQDVALRCDPISGHVSLYWYRQALGQGPEFLTYFNYEAQQDKSGLPNDRFSAERPEGSISTLTIQRTEQRDSAMYRCASSPQKQQETQYFGPGTRLLVL.

This clonotype was found a few times. The chain employs TRBV12-3 or TRBV12-4 and TRBJ2-7; 12 bases are a match to TRBD2. The V gene end was trimmed by 5 bases and the J gene end by 3 bases; junction bases not matched to a gene: 5. There are 15 residues in the CDR3. CDR3 DNA sequence: TGTGCCAGCAGTAAGGGGACTAGCGGGCACTACGAGCAGTACTTC. This sequence encodes CASSKGTSGHYEQYF.

The chain combines TRBV18 with TRBJ2-1; maybe TRBD2 (6 bases). Trimming cost V 5 bases and J 12 bases, with 11 bases left between them. This CDR3 region has 11 residues. Germline V gene lookup returns CDR1 KGHSH and CDR2 LQKENI. In DNA, the CDR3 is TGTGCCAGCTCAGGGGACTTAATGCAGTTCTTC. Translation: CASSGDLMQFF. Supplemented by reference TRBV18 and TRBJ2-1, the full variable domain reads NAGVMQNPRHLVRRRGQEARLRCSPMKGHSHVYWYRQLPEEGLKFMVYLQKENIIDESGMPKERFSAEFPKEGPSILRIQQVVRGDSAAYFCASSGDLMQFFGPGTRLTVL.

This chain links TRBV5-1 with TRBJ2-5, with a possible D match to TRBD2 (6 bases). V shed 6 bases and J shed 5 bases, with 14 bases lying between them. CDR3 size: 13 residues. The V gene's germline CDR1 is SGHRS and CDR2 YFSETQ. DNA of the CDR3: TGCGCCAGCACCTACCGACTAGAGGAGACCCAGTACTTC. Amino acid sequence: CASTYRLEETQYF.

The J gene is TRBJ2-3, the V gene TRBV7-2; 11 bases match TRBD2. V lost 7 bases and J lost 4; bases outside the gene matches: 4. The germline V gene has CDR1 SGHTA and CDR2 FQGNSA. The CDR3 length is 14 residues. In DNA, the CDR3 is TGTGCCAGCACCCTAGCGGGAGGTTCAGATACGCAGTATTTT. This gives the protein CASTLAGGSDTQYF. Together with reference TRBV7-2 and TRBJ2-3, the CDR3 gives the full variable domain: GAGVSQSPSNKVTEKGKDVELRCDPISGHTALYWYRQSLGQGLEFLIYFQGNSAPDKSGLPSDRFSAERTGGSVSTLTIQRTQQEDSAVYLCASTLAGGSDTQYFGPGTRLTVL.

On this clonotype itself: At one boundary the junction diverges from the germline segment, which might be a read error. The chain is built from TRBV12-3 or TRBV12-4 and TRBJ2-3; the D gene is possibly TRBD1 (5 bases). The CDR3 totals 15 residues. The CDR3 DNA reads as TGTGCCAGCAGTTTAAGGGGCGGTAGCACAGATATGCAGTATTTT. Protein product: CASSLRGGSTDMQYF.

V and J are TRBV12-3 or TRBV12-4 and TRBJ2-2, with 10 positions matching TRBD1. The CDR3 is 17 residues long. J was trimmed by 4 bases and V by 3 bases; bases with no gene match: 8. The CDR3 nucleotides are TGTGCCAGCAGTTTTTTGTCGACAGGGGGCCGCACCGGGGAGCTGTTTTTT. This gives the protein CASSFLSTGGRTGELFF.

This clonotype was recorded at least ten times. The chain combines TRBV5-1 with TRBJ2-3; the match to TRBD1 covers 9 bases. This CDR3 has 14 amino acids. Germline values: CDR1 SGHRS, CDR2 YFSETQ. V shed 3 bases and J 1 base; nucleotides not matched to a gene: 0. This CDR3 reads CASSWTGGTDTQYF. CDR3 nucleotide sequence: TGCGCCAGCAGCTGGACAGGGGGCACAGATACGCAGTATTTT.

This clonotype was observed a handful of times. The rearrangement uses TRBV24-1 and TRBJ2-4; 9 nucleotides match TRBD1. Trimming took 4 bases from V and 1 from J; bases not matched to a gene: 4. Germline values: CDR1 KGHDR, CDR2 SFDVKD. The CDR3 totals 16 residues. The CDR3 DNA follows: TGTGCCACCAGTGACAGGACAGGGGCGGCCAAAAACATTCAGTACTTC. It specifies CATSDRTGAAKNIQYF.

This clonotype was seen only a few times. CDR3 amino acids: CASNDPQVGYEQYF. The CDR3 DNA is TGTGCCAGCAACGATCCCCAGGTGGGGTACGAGCAGTACTTC. J is TRBJ2-7 and V is TRBV25-1; D call uncertain. The CDR3 is made up of 14 amino acids. Trimming cost V 7 bases and J 4 bases, with 17 bases left between them. Per germline, CDR1 MGHDK and CDR2 SYGVNS.

The CDR3 reads CASSFRRTPYNEQFF. In nucleotides, the CDR3 is TGTGCCAGCAGTTTTCGGCGGACTCCCTACAATGAGCAGTTCTTC. The gene calls are TRBV12-3 or TRBV12-4 and TRBJ2-1; D is possibly TRBD2 (5 bases). The CDR3 is 15 amino acids. V lost 3 bases, J lost 2 bases, and 11 bases lay in between.

The rearrangement uses TRBV4-1 and TRBJ2-7; no clear D. Looked up from germline, CDR1 is MGHRA and CDR2 is YSYEKL. V lost 0 bases and J 3 bases, leaving 15 bases between the germline ends. The CDR3 is made up of 16 amino acids. CDR3 coding DNA: TGCGCCAGCAGCCAAGATCCGCCGGACCAGCACTACGAGCAGTACTTC. Translating gives CASSQDPPDQHYEQYF.

In this sample, this clonotype turned up a few times. V and J are TRBV6-5 and TRBJ1-3, with a possible D match to TRBD1 (6 bases). This CDR3 has 15 amino acids. V gave up 6 bases and J gave up 0 bases, with 12 bases separating them. Germline V gives CDR1 MNHEY, CDR2 SVGAGI. The CDR3 DNA follows: TGTGCCAGCAGCTCTCAGGGGAGCTCTGGAAACACCATATATTTT. This gives the protein CASSSQGSSGNTIYF.

There are a few counts of this clonotype. The chain uses TRBV21-1 and TRBJ1-6; no check of the table's D call, TRBD1, against the DNA was made. TRBV21-1 is assigned pseudogene status. The CDR3 covers 17 residues. This CDR3 reads CASSKGTPGLGDSPLHF. In DNA, the CDR3 is TGTGCCAGCAGCAAAGGCACTCCGGGACTGGGGGATTCACCCCTCCACTTT.

This clonotype occurred a few times. The V call is TRBV7-6, the J call TRBJ1-2, with D possibly TRBD1 on 6 matching bases. This CDR3 is 13 amino acids long. V dropped 1 base and J dropped 4 bases, with 7 bases sitting between them. In germline, CDR1 is SGHVS, CDR2 FNYEAQ. This CDR3 is CASSLEGVYGYTF. CDR3 DNA: TGTGCCAGCAGCTTAGAGGGGGTCTATGGCTACACCTTC.

This clonotype was counted only a few times. The chain has TRBV7-2 and TRBJ2-5; D gene uncertain. This CDR3 region has 13 residues. Germline loops: CDR1 SGHTA, CDR2 FQGNSA. The V end was cut by 6 bases, the J end by 5 bases, with 13 bases between. The CDR3 DNA follows: TGTGCCAGCAGTAGGATGAACGTGGAGACCCAGTACTTC. Translated, it gives CASSRMNVETQYF.

This chain links TRBV3-1 with TRBJ2-7, with D perhaps TRBD1 (5 bases). The germline V and J ends were trimmed by 4 bases and 2 bases, with 12 bases remaining between them. CDR1 LGHDT and CDR2 YNNKEL come from the germline V gene (reference sequence). The CDR3 totals 14 residues. CDR3 in DNA: TGTGCCAGCAGCCCACAGGCACCGCCCTACGAGCAGTACTTC. Amino acids: CASSPQAPPYEQYF.

V and J are TRBV10-3 and TRBJ1-1; D may be TRBD1 (5 bases). Germline V gene lookup returns CDR1 ENHRY and CDR2 SYGVKD. V was cut by 6 bases and J by 6 bases, with 8 bases left in between. The CDR3 runs 11 residues. CDR3 in DNA: TGTGCCATCAGACAGGCTTCTGAAGCTTTCTTT. Protein product: CAIRQASEAFF.